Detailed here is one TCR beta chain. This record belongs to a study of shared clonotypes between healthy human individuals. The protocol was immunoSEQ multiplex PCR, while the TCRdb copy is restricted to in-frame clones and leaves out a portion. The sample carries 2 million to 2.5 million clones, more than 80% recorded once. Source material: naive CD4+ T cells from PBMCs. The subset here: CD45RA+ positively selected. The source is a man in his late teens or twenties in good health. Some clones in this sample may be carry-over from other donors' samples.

Here the CDR3 reads CAWSGVAGAQRGGELFF. The CDR3, as DNA: TGTGCCTGGAGTGGAGTAGCGGGAGCGCAGAGAGGCGGGGAGCTGTTTTTT. This chain uses TRBV30 with TRBJ2-2; 9 bases fit TRBD2. The junction had 13 bases not matched to a gene; V was cut back by 1 base and J by 7 bases. Germline assignment: CDR1 GTSNPN and CDR2 SVGIG (reference sequence). This CDR3 spans 17 amino acids. Full variable domain (remainder filled in from reference TRBV30 and TRBJ2-2): SQTIHQWPATLVQPVGSPLSLECTVEGTSNPNLYWYRQAAGRGLQLLFYSVGIGQISSEVPQNLSASRPQDRQFILSSKKLLLSDSGFYLCAWSGVAGAQRGGELFFGEGSRLTVL.